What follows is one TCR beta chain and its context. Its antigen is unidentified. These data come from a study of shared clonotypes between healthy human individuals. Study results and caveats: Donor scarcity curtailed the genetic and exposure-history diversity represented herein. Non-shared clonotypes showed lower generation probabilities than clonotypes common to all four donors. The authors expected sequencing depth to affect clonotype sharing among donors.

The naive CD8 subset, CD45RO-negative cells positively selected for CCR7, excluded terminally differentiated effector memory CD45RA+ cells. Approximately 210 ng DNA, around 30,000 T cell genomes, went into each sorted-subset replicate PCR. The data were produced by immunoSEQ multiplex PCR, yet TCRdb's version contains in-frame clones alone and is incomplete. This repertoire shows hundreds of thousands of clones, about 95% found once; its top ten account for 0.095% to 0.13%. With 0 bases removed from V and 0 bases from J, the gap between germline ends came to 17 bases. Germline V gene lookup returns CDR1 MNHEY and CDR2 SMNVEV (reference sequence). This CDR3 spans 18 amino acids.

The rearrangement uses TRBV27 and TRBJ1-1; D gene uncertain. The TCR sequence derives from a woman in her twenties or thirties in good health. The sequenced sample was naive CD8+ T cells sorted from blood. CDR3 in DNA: TGTGCCAGCAGTTTATCGATCGGCCGGGGTTGGGTGAACACTGAAGCTTTCTTT. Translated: CASSLSIGRGWVNTEAFF.